This is a list of T cell receptor beta chains from one sample in a study of blood T cells in healthy people across ages. TCRdb re-analysed the 5' RACE reads in MiXCR, keeping a single row per CDR3 protein. The table lists roughly 1,800,000 distinct CDR3 sequences, about 50% of them singletons. Input material: blood. The receptors originated from a woman aged 40-49 years in good health. Each CDR3 is given with its conserved first and last residue. A D gene is named only where the DNA matches it firmly. Expanded clones are given a class, and other clones once, few, many or no size at all.

cdr3_length	v_call	clone_size	d_call	j_call	cdr3_nt	cdr3_aa
16	TRBV4-3	-	-	TRBJ1-4	TGCGCCAGCAGCCAAGGGACCGGGCAGAAGAATGTAAAACTGTTTTTT	CASSQGTGQKNVKLFF
16	TRBV6-2/TRBV6-3	-	-	TRBJ2-3	TGTGCCAGCGCTGAACCAAGGGGGGGGCCCCCAGATACGCAGTATTTT	CASAEPRGGPPDTQYF
15	TRBV7-9	-	TRBD1	TRBJ1-1	TGTGCCAGCAGCTTCCCGACAGGGGTGAACACTGAAGCTTTCTTT	CASSFPTGVNTEAFF
16	TRBV9	-	TRBD2	TRBJ2-7	TGTGCCAGCAGCACCCGACTAGCGGGGCCCTACAATGAGCAGTACTTC	CASSTRLAGPYNEQYF
14	TRBV25-1	-	-	TRBJ2-5	TGTGCCAGCAGTCAAGGACAGATCGGTGAGACCCAGTACTTC	CASSQGQIGETQYF
15	TRBV6-5	-	-	TRBJ2-7	TGTGCCAGCAGTTACCCATGGGAGGTCAGCTACGAGCAGTACTTC	CASSYPWEVSYEQYF
15	TRBV12-3/TRBV12-4	few	TRBD1	TRBJ2-3	TGTGCCAGCAGCAAAAGACAGGGGATCACAGATACGCAGTATTTT	CASSKRQGITDTQYF
16	TRBV2	-	TRBD2	TRBJ2-1	TGTGCCGGCAGTGTCTTGGGACTAGCGGGGCCCAGTGAGCAGTTCTTC	CAGSVLGLAGPSEQFF
14	TRBV12-3/TRBV12-4	-	-	TRBJ1-2	TGTGCCAGCAGTTCCTGGACCAGGGCTCATGGCTACACCTTC	CASSSWTRAHGYTF
15	TRBV10-1	-	-	TRBJ2-2	TGCGCCAGCACCCGACGACAGGCGAACACCGGGGAGCTGTTTTTT	CASTRRQANTGELFF
11	TRBV12-3/TRBV12-4	-	-	TRBJ1-1	TGTGCCAGCAGTTTTGGCTCAGCCGCTTTCTTT	CASSFGSAAFF
19	TRBV4-3	-	TRBD1	TRBJ2-6	TGCGCCAGCAGCCAAGATCCGACAGGGGGAGGCACTGGGGCCAACGTCCTGACTTTC	CASSQDPTGGGTGANVLTF
18	TRBV4-2	few	TRBD2	TRBJ2-6	TGTGCCAGCAGCTGGGGAGGGGCAGACATCTCTGGGGCCAACGTCCTGACTTTC	CASSWGGADISGANVLTF
15	TRBV28	-	TRBD1	TRBJ1-6	TGTGCCAGCAGACCCCTACAGGGGGAGTATTCACCCCTCCACTTT	CASRPLQGEYSPLHF
12	TRBV11-2	few	-	TRBJ2-3	TGTGCCAGCAGCGGAGATATAGATACGCAGTATTTT	CASSGDIDTQYF
14	TRBV29-1	few	-	TRBJ2-1	TGCAGCGTTGATGCAGTGAGCCCCCTGGGTGAGCAGTTCTTC	CSVDAVSPLGEQFF
14	TRBV11-2	-	-	TRBJ2-5	TGTGCCAGCAGCTTAGATTTGAGGGGCGAGACCCAGTACTTC	CASSLDLRGETQYF
14	TRBV15	-	-	TRBJ2-7	TGTGCCACCAGCAATCGGGACATGACCTACGAGCAGTACTTC	CATSNRDMTYEQYF
15	TRBV5-1	-	TRBD1	TRBJ1-2	TGCGCCAGCAGACATCGGACAGGGAGGAACTATGGCTACACCTTC	CASRHRTGRNYGYTF